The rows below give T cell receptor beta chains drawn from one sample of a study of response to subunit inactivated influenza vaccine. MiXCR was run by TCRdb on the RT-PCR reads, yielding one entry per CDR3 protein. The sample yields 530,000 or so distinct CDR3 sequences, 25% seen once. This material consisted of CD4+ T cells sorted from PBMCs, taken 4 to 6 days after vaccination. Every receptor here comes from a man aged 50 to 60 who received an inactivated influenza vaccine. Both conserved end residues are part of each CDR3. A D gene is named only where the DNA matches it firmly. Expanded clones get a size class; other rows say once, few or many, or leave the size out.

CDR3 protein: CASSLRASGIDTQYF; CDR3 DNA: TGTGCCAGCAGCTTAAGAGCTAGCGGGATTGATACGCAGTATTTT; D gene: TRBD2; clone size: few; J gene: TRBJ2-3; V gene: TRBV7-3
CDR3 protein: CASSPVNRGNQPQHF; CDR3 DNA: TGTGCCAGCTCACCGGTAAACAGGGGTAATCAGCCCCAGCATTTT; D gene: TRBD1; clone size: NA; J gene: TRBJ1-5; V gene: TRBV18
CDR3 protein: CASSWTGSGANVLTF; CDR3 DNA: TGTGCCAGCAGCTGGACAGGGTCTGGGGCCAACGTCCTGACTTTC; D gene: TRBD1; clone size: few; J gene: TRBJ2-6; V gene: TRBV5-6
CDR3 protein: CSVQRDRDPYEQYF; CDR3 DNA: TGCAGCGTTCAACGAGACAGGGACCCCTACGAGCAGTACTTC; D gene: TRBD1; clone size: NA; J gene: TRBJ2-7; V gene: TRBV29-1
CDR3 protein: CASRPGLLGLAGDNEQFF; CDR3 DNA: TGTGCCAGCAGGCCGGGACTCCTGGGACTAGCGGGGGACAATGAGCAGTTCTTC; D gene: TRBD2; clone size: once; J gene: TRBJ2-1; V gene: TRBV2
CDR3 protein: CASSRQGFQPQHF; CDR3 DNA: TGTGCCAGCAGCCGACAGGGCTTTCAGCCCCAGCATTTT; D gene: TRBD1; clone size: NA; J gene: TRBJ1-5; V gene: TRBV7-9
CDR3 protein: CASSKGTANTEAFF; CDR3 DNA: TGTGCCAGCAGTAAGGGGACAGCGAACACTGAAGCTTTCTTT; D gene: TRBD1; clone size: few; J gene: TRBJ1-1; V gene: TRBV27
CDR3 protein: CASSITSGRGRHNEQFF; CDR3 DNA: TGTGCCAGCAGTATTACTAGCGGGAGAGGTCGGCACAATGAGCAGTTCTTC; D gene: TRBD2; clone size: NA; J gene: TRBJ2-1; V gene: TRBV6-1
CDR3 protein: CASSRGGDRGFLGGYTF; CDR3 DNA: TGCGCCAGCAGCCGAGGAGGGGACAGGGGTTTCTTAGGCGGCTACACCTTC; D gene: TRBD1; clone size: few; J gene: TRBJ1-2; V gene: TRBV4-1
CDR3 protein: CASSPMLTLYTF; CDR3 DNA: TGTGCCAGCAGCCCCATGCTCACTCTCTACACCTTC; D gene: NA; clone size: few; J gene: TRBJ1-2; V gene: TRBV7-9
CDR3 protein: CASSQDGYNEQFF; CDR3 DNA: TGTGCCAGCAGTCAGGACGGTTACAATGAGCAGTTCTTC; D gene: NA; clone size: NA; J gene: TRBJ2-1; V gene: TRBV25-1
CDR3 protein: CASSNRDTGSYEQYF; CDR3 DNA: TGCGCCAGCAGCAACCGGGACACGGGTTCCTACGAGCAGTACTTC; D gene: NA; clone size: NA; J gene: TRBJ2-7; V gene: TRBV5-1
CDR3 protein: CASSFLRDSPYEQYF; CDR3 DNA: TGCGCCAGCAGCTTTCTCCGGGACAGTCCCTACGAGCAGTACTTC; D gene: TRBD1; clone size: NA; J gene: TRBJ2-7; V gene: TRBV5-1
CDR3 protein: CASSFHRDRGGSPLHF; CDR3 DNA: TGTGCCAGCAGCTTCCACCGGGACAGGGGTGGTTCACCCCTCCACTTT; D gene: TRBD1; clone size: few; J gene: TRBJ1-6; V gene: TRBV7-9
CDR3 protein: CASSSRENIQYF; CDR3 DNA: TGTGCCAGTTCTTCTCGGGAAAACATTCAGTACTTC; D gene: NA; clone size: few; J gene: TRBJ2-4; V gene: TRBV12-3/TRBV12-4
CDR3 protein: CASSDGIYLAKNIQYF; CDR3 DNA: TGTGCCAGCAGTGACGGGATCTACCTAGCCAAAAACATTCAGTACTTC; D gene: NA; clone size: NA; J gene: TRBJ2-4; V gene: TRBV6-2/TRBV6-3
CDR3 protein: CASSQERILKNIQYF; CDR3 DNA: TGTGCCAGCAGCCAAGAAAGGATCCTTAAAAACATTCAGTACTTC; D gene: NA; clone size: NA; J gene: TRBJ2-4; V gene: TRBV3-1